The 27 T cell receptor beta chains below all came from one sample that was sequenced in a study of blood T cell repertoires in COVID-19. Here immunoSEQ multiplex PCR was the method, and the copy in TCRdb shows in-frame clones only, minus some. The sample lists about 220,000 clones, around 88% occurring once. Sequenced: peripheral blood. The receptors were sampled from a woman aged 30 to 39 who had recovered from COVID-19.

This chain connects TRBV9 to TRBJ2-1; 14 bases agree with TRBD2. Germline CDR1 is SGDLS and CDR2 is YYNGEE. The length of the CDR3 is 16 residues. Germline trimming cut 3 bases from V and 8 bases from J; bases unmatched to any gene: 7. CDR3 DNA: TGTGCCAGCAGCGGCGGACTAGCGGGGGGCCCTGATGAGCAGTTCTTC. Translation gives CASSGGLAGGPDEQFF.

This clone appeared a single time. V usage is TRBV27 and J usage is TRBJ2-7; D is unclear. The germline V gene encodes CDR1 MNHEY and CDR2 SMNVEV (reference sequence). V was cut by 1 base and J by 4 bases, with 11 bases left in between. The CDR3 has 14 amino acids. The CDR3, as DNA: TGTGCCAGCAGTTTATTCCCGCTCGGGTACGAGCAGTACTTC. This codes for CASSLFPLGYEQYF.

The chain has TRBV7-9 and TRBJ1-1; D is unresolved. The germline gives CDR1 SEHNR, CDR2 FQNEAQ (reference sequence). V was shortened by 4 bases and J by 3 bases, with 12 bases between the two germline ends. The length of the CDR3 is 14 residues. CDR3 residues: CASSSGFSYTEAFF. The CDR3 nucleotides are TGTGCCAGCAGCTCGGGATTTTCGTACACTGAAGCTTTCTTT.

This clone was detected a few times. The rearrangement joins TRBV15 to TRBJ1-2; TRBD1 might be the D (5 bases). This CDR3 spans 14 amino acids. From germline, CDR1 is LNHNV and CDR2 YYDKDF (reference sequence). V lost 0 bases, J lost 5 bases, and 10 bases lay in between. The CDR3 reads CATSRDRRGYGYTF. CDR3 in DNA: TGTGCCACCAGCAGAGATCGTCGGGGGTATGGCTACACCTTC.

V usage is TRBV7-9 and J usage is TRBJ2-6; weak D call: TRBD1 (5 bases). CDR1 and CDR2 (germline): SEHNR, FQNEAQ (reference sequence). With 5 bases removed from V and 0 bases from J, the gap between germline ends came to 8 bases. This CDR3 spans 15 amino acids. CDR3 sequence (DNA): TGTGCCAGCAGCCGACAGCCCTCTGGGGCCAACGTCCTGACTTTC. Translation: CASSRQPSGANVLTF.

This rearrangement joins TRBV12-3 or TRBV12-4 to TRBJ1-5, with 7 bases matching TRBD1. The CDR3 extends over 13 amino acids. V lost 7 bases to trimming and J lost 4 bases; unmatched junction nucleotides: 4. CDR3 amino acids: CASNRGWNQPQHF. Here the CDR3 DNA reads TGTGCCAGCAACAGGGGATGGAATCAGCCCCAGCATTTT.

V is TRBV29-1 and J is TRBJ1-1, with D unresolved. The germline V and J ends were trimmed by 2 bases and 5 bases, with 12 bases remaining between them. The CDR3 is 13 amino acids. Germline CDR1 reads SQVTM; CDR2 reads ANQGSEA. The CDR3 spells CSVEIRVGTEAFF. The DNA for the CDR3 is TGCAGCGTTGAAATCCGGGTTGGGACTGAAGCTTTCTTT.

J is TRBJ2-6 and V is TRBV15, with 8 bases that match TRBD1. From germline, CDR1 is LNHNV and CDR2 YYDKDF (reference sequence). The CDR3 contains 17 residues. V dropped 1 base and J dropped 2; count of bases not matched to a gene: 4. DNA of the CDR3: TGTGCCACCAGCAGAGTCGTGACAGGGGCTGGGGCCAACGTCCTGACTTTC. It is translated as CATSRVVTGAGANVLTF.

V usage is TRBV7-3 and J usage is TRBJ1-2, with TRBD1 as a possible D gene (5 bases). Trimming pared 5 bases from V and 6 bases from J, leaving 19 bases between. This CDR3 has 15 amino acids. Germline CDR1 and CDR2: SGHTA and FQGTGA. The DNA for the CDR3 is TGTGCCAGCAGCCCCTTCCGGGGGAGTGATCATGGCTACACCTTC. Residues: CASSPFRGSDHGYTF.

The chain has TRBV7-8 and TRBJ1-5, with D perhaps matching TRBD1 (6 bases). The ends were cut back, 5 bases at V and 2 bases at J, with 16 bases in the middle. Per the germline V gene, CDR1 is SGHVS and CDR2 is FQNEAQ. The CDR3 runs 16 residues. This CDR3 is CASSPRQAFGNQPQHF. CDR3 sequence (DNA): TGTGCCAGCAGCCCCCGACAGGCCTTTGGCAATCAGCCCCAGCATTTT.

This clone was found a few times. The J gene is TRBJ1-1, the V gene TRBV19; the D gene is possibly TRBD1 (5 bases). Trimming left V 5 bases short and J 1 base short, with 8 bases between. Germline lookup yields CDR1 LNHDA and CDR2 SQIVND (reference sequence). This CDR3 region has 13 residues. The DNA for the CDR3 is TGTGCCAGTAGTCCCAGGGCGAACACTGAAGCTTTCTTT. It translates to CASSPRANTEAFF.

CDR3 nucleotide sequence: TGTGCCAGCAGCCTCGCGGGGGGGCCAGATACGCAGTATTTT. Its protein is CASSLAGGPDTQYF. The chain combines TRBV11-2 with TRBJ2-3; 9 bases align to TRBD2. The V segment lost 5 bases and the J segment 4 bases; nucleotides outside the gene matches: 4. The CDR3 is 14 residues long. Per germline, CDR1 SGHAT and CDR2 FQNNGV.

The chain combines TRBV7-9 with TRBJ2-1, with D unclear. The V end was cut by 5 bases, the J end by 3 bases, with 17 bases between. This CDR3 comprises 16 residues. The V gene's germline CDR1 is SEHNR and CDR2 FQNEAQ (reference sequence). In DNA form, the CDR3 reads TGTGCCAGCAGCCGAGCTCAACAGCTCTACTACAATGAGCAGTTCTTC. Amino acid sequence: CASSRAQQLYYNEQFF. The complete variable domain, with remaining parts taken from reference TRBV7-9 and TRBJ2-1, reads DTGVSQNPRHKITKRGQNVTFRCDPISEHNRLYWYRQTLGQGPEFLTYFQNEAQLEKSRLLSDRFSAERPKGSFSTLEIQRTEQGDSAMYLCASSRAQQLYYNEQFFGPGTRLTVL.

This CDR3 reads CASSDPGGMDGELFF. CDR3 nucleotide sequence: TGTGCCAGCAGTGACCCGGGGGGCATGGACGGGGAGCTGTTTTTT. The chain is built from TRBV25-1 and TRBJ2-2, with D possibly matching TRBD2 (7 bases). V lost 3 bases and J 7 bases, leaving 15 bases between the germline ends. The V gene's germline CDR1 is MGHDK and CDR2 SYGVNS. The CDR3 spans 15 residues.

A single count supports this clone. As DNA, the CDR3 is TGTGCCTGGACCCACACAGGGGTAGGGGCCAACGTCCTGACTTTC. Protein: CAWTHTGVGANVLTF. The chain uses TRBV30 and TRBJ2-6; 7 bases are a match to TRBD1. The germline gives CDR1 GTSNPN, CDR2 SVGIG (reference sequence). The V and J ends lost 4 bases and 4 bases, in that order; junction bases with no gene match: 7. The length of the CDR3 is 15 residues.

Here the CDR3 reads CASSQYLWLAGHQETQYF. The CDR3 bases are TGTGCCAGCAGCCAGTACCTCTGGCTAGCGGGGCACCAAGAGACCCAGTACTTC. V is TRBV7-2 and J is TRBJ2-5; 9 bases fit TRBD2. CDR1 is SGHTA, CDR2 FQGNSA, per germline. CDR3 length: 18 residues. J was trimmed by 0 bases and V by 5 bases; bases with no gene match: 13.

The V gene is TRBV10-2, the J gene TRBJ2-7; tentatively, D is TRBD1 (6 bases). The V end was cut by 9 bases, the J end by 3 bases, with 18 bases between. The germline V gene encodes CDR1 WSHSY and CDR2 SAAADI. The CDR3 has 14 residues. The DNA of the CDR3 is TGCGCCAGTTCACAGGGAATGGTTGGCTACGAGCAGTACTTC. Protein: CASSQGMVGYEQYF.

This clone was counted only a few times. The chain combines TRBV9 with TRBJ2-7, with D perhaps TRBD1 (5 bases). This CDR3 is built from 13 residues. The V gene's germline CDR1 is SGDLS and CDR2 YYNGEE. V was cut by 3 bases and J by 4 bases, with 11 bases left in between. The CDR3 is CASSAKTEYEQYF. The CDR3 DNA reads TGTGCCAGCAGCGCCAAGACAGAATACGAGCAGTACTTC.

The chain is built from TRBV7-9 and TRBJ1-2; TRBD1 might be the D (5 bases). The CDR3 sequence is 13 residues long. Germline V lookup: CDR1 SEHNR, CDR2 FQNEAQ (reference sequence). V lost 0 bases, J lost 8 bases, and 10 bases lay in between. CDR3 nucleotide sequence: TGTGCCAGCAGCTTAGCAGGGGCTGACGGCTACACCTTC. It yields the protein CASSLAGADGYTF.

This chain connects TRBV6-2 or TRBV6-3 to TRBJ1-2; 10 nucleotides align to TRBD1. The V segment lost 6 bases and the J segment 6 bases; nucleotides outside the gene matches: 7. The CDR3 extends over 14 amino acids. Germline loops: CDR1 MNHEY, CDR2 SVGEGT. The CDR3 loop reads CASSFGQGGDGYTF. The CDR3 DNA reads TGTGCCAGCAGCTTTGGACAGGGGGGAGATGGCTACACCTTC.

This clone was detected once. This CDR3 reads CASSGGTNTEAFF. The CDR3 DNA reads as TGTGCCAGCTCTGGAGGAACGAACACTGAAGCTTTCTTT. This sequence joins TRBV6-5 and TRBJ1-1; no clear D gene. The CDR3 is made up of 13 amino acids. V was clipped by 8 bases and J by 1 base, with 11 bases between them. The germline V gene has CDR1 MNHEY and CDR2 SVGAGI.

The chain is built from TRBV3-1 (or the pseudogene TRBV3-2) and TRBJ2-3; the D gene is possibly TRBD1 (6 bases). Germline CDR1 LGHDT, CDR2 YNNKEL (reference sequence). Deletions cut 1 base from V and 2 bases from J, with 19 bases between. There are 18 residues in the CDR3. CDR3 amino acids: CASSQALSIPGATDTQYF. CDR3 DNA: TGTGCCAGCAGCCAAGCTCTGAGTATTCCAGGGGCCACAGATACGCAGTATTTT.

The chain joins TRBV19 to TRBJ2-3, with a possible D match to TRBD1 (5 bases). There are 13 residues in the CDR3. V lost 6 bases, J lost 2 bases, and 9 bases lay in between. CDR1 LNHDA and CDR2 SQIVND come from the germline V gene (reference sequence). CDR3 sequence reads: CASSRASTDTQYF. For the CDR3, the DNA is TGTGCCAGTAGCAGGGCGTCCACAGATACGCAGTATTTT.

The rearrangement uses TRBV2 and TRBJ1-2, with 8 nucleotides matching TRBD1. This CDR3 has 17 residues. Germline loops: CDR1 SNHLY, CDR2 FYNNEI. The junction had 12 bases not matched to a gene; V was cut back by 3 bases and J by 3 bases. The CDR3 sequence: CASSDTAGQDFDYGYTF. The CDR3 DNA follows: TGTGCCAGCAGTGACACGGCGGGACAGGATTTTGACTATGGCTACACCTTC.

The CDR3 region is CASSLVQTGGYEQYF. CDR3 nucleotides: TGCGCCAGCAGCTTGGTTCAAACAGGTGGCTACGAGCAGTACTTC. The V and J genes are TRBV5-1 and TRBJ2-7; possible D gene TRBD1, 5 bases. The CDR3 is made up of 15 amino acids. V was trimmed by 0 bases and J by 3 bases, leaving 13 bases between them. CDR1 is SGHRS, CDR2 YFSETQ, per germline.

V is TRBV7-3 and J is TRBJ2-7; 7 nucleotides align to TRBD1. Germline V gene data show CDR1 as SGHTA and CDR2 as FQGTGA. This CDR3 spans 14 amino acids. Unmatched junction bases numbered 5, after V lost 1 base and J lost 5 bases. This CDR3 is CASSLRGGVNEQYF. DNA of the CDR3: TGTGCCAGCAGCTTAAGAGGGGGCGTTAACGAGCAGTACTTC.

Regarding this clone: Other DNA sequences of this sample code for an identical CDR3. The chain links TRBV28 to TRBJ1-5; D gene unclear. This CDR3 is 14 amino acids long. CDR1 and CDR2 (germline): MDHEN, SYDVKM. Trimming took off 3 bases at V and 4 bases at J, with 10 bases between the two ends. CDR3 nucleotides: TGTGCCAGCAGTTTGGTGGGGAGGAATCAGCCCCAGCATTTT. The encoded protein is CASSLVGRNQPQHF.